Following are 22 T cell receptor beta chains from one sample sequenced in a study of T-cell reconstitution after alpha-beta-depleted transplantation in children. Preparation of the TCRbeta library involved a method that used unique molecular identifiers. Each CDR3 protein gets one entry after TCRdb re-called the PCR reads with MiXCR. The sample records 670,000 or so distinct CDR3 sequences, around 13% being singletons. The sample was PBMCs, taken before TCRalphabeta/CD19-depleted stem cell transplant. The receptors derive from a girl aged 2 to 9 with congenital amegakaryocytic thrombocytopenia, due to receive a stem cell transplant.

The chain links TRBV4-2 to TRBJ2-5; 8 bases fit TRBD2. In germline, CDR1 is LGHNA, CDR2 YNFKEQ. Trimming removed 1 base from V and 5 bases from J; junction bases left unmatched: 9. The CDR3 consists of 16 residues. The CDR3 loop is CASSQVVGSGAETQYF. The CDR3, as DNA: TGTGCCAGCAGCCAAGTAGTAGGTAGCGGGGCGGAGACCCAGTACTTC.

At least ten counts were recorded for this clonotype. V and J are TRBV7-9 and TRBJ2-1; a weak D match, TRBD1 (5 bases). Trimming stripped 11 bases from V and 9 bases from J, with 20 bases between. CDR3 length equals 13 residues. Germline assignment: CDR1 SEHNR and CDR2 FQNEAQ (reference sequence). The CDR3 nucleotides are TGTGCCGGGAATAGGGCAGGGTTAAGTGAGCAGTTCTTC. It is translated as CAGNRAGLSEQFF.

The chain joins TRBV19 to TRBJ2-3, with 14 bases identical to TRBD2. CDR1 is LNHDA, CDR2 SQIVND, per germline (reference sequence). There are 16 residues in the CDR3. Germline trimming cut 5 bases from V and 6 bases from J; bases unmatched to any gene: 7. This chain's CDR3 is CASSPGTSGSWDTQYF. The DNA for the CDR3 is TGTGCCAGTAGTCCCGGGACTAGCGGGAGTTGGGATACGCAGTATTTT. Full variable domain (missing parts from reference TRBV19 and TRBJ2-3): DGGITQSPKYLFRKEGQNVTLSCEQNLNHDAMYWYRQDPGQGLRLIYYSQIVNDFQKGDIAEGYSVSREKKESFPLTVTSAQKNPTAFYLCASSPGTSGSWDTQYFGPGTRLTVL.

This clonotype was detected only a few times. This chain connects TRBV7-9 to TRBJ2-1; 8 nucleotides match TRBD2. V shed 5 bases and J 10 bases; nucleotides not matched to a gene: 13. This CDR3 is 15 amino acids long. Germline CDR1 is SEHNR and CDR2 is FQNEAQ (reference sequence). The CDR3 nucleotides read TGTGCCAGCAGCCTGGCCGGGAGGGCCTTCAAGGAGCAGTTCTTC. Translating gives CASSLAGRAFKEQFF.

The chain joins TRBV7-2 to TRBJ1-2; D unclear. Germline V gene sequence: CDR1 SGHTA, CDR2 FQGNSA. V was pared by 6 bases and J by 3 bases, with 14 bases between. The CDR3 contains 14 residues. Here the CDR3 reads CASSDNPSYYGYTF. CDR3 nucleotide sequence: TGTGCCAGCAGTGACAACCCGAGCTACTATGGCTACACCTTC.

This clonotype has ten or more counts. The chain couples TRBV7-9 to TRBJ1-1; D gene unclear. The germline CDR1 and CDR2 sequences are SEHNR and FQNEAQ (reference sequence). V was pared by 8 bases and J by 3 bases, with 10 bases between. The CDR3 is made up of 12 amino acids. Here the CDR3 DNA reads TGTGCCAGCTGCGGCGGTGACACTGAAGCTTTCTTT. Translation gives CASCGGDTEAFF.

This chain links TRBV20-1 with TRBJ2-1, with unresolved D. Germline-derived CDR1 and CDR2 are DFQATT and SNEGSKA (reference sequence). V dropped 0 bases and J dropped 5 bases, with 11 bases sitting between them. The CDR3 runs 14 residues. The CDR3 loop reads CSARDAGSNNEQFF. CDR3 coding DNA: TGCAGTGCTAGAGATGCCGGGTCTAACAATGAGCAGTTCTTC.

The table lists this clonotype with many counts. The chain couples TRBV10-3 to TRBJ2-3; 10 nucleotides line up with TRBD2. The germline V gene has CDR1 ENHRY and CDR2 SYGVKD. Trimming at V came to 2 bases and at J to 4 bases, leaving 3 bases not matched to a gene. The CDR3 consists of 15 residues. DNA of the CDR3: TGTGCCATCAGTGAGGGACTAGCGGTTGCAGATACGCAGTATTTT. Amino acids: CAISEGLAVADTQYF.

This clonotype was detected many times. V gene TRBV6-5 combines with J gene TRBJ2-1; the D call may be TRBD1 or TRBD2 (5 bases each). The germline V gene has CDR1 MNHEY and CDR2 SVGAGI. CDR3 size: 15 residues. The ends were cut back, 3 bases at V and 5 bases at J, with 14 bases in the middle. Written as DNA, the CDR3 is TGTGCCAGCAGTTATTCCGGGGCAGGTAACAATGAGCAGTTCTTC. Translating gives CASSYSGAGNNEQFF.

The chain links TRBV27 to TRBJ2-7; 10 bases are a match to TRBD1. The germline gives CDR1 MNHEY, CDR2 SMNVEV (reference sequence). J was trimmed by 5 bases and V by 6 bases; bases with no gene match: 4. The CDR3 consists of 13 residues. In DNA, the CDR3 is TGTGCCAGCAGGGGGACAGGGGTTAACGAGCAGTACTTC. Residues: CASRGTGVNEQYF.

This chain uses TRBV4-1 with TRBJ2-2, with D unresolved. Trimming removed 0 bases from V and 9 bases from J, with 11 bases in between. This CDR3 contains 14 residues. In germline, CDR1 is MGHRA, CDR2 YSYEKL. The CDR3 DNA reads TGCGCCAGCAGCCAAGATACAGCCCCTTGGGAGCTGTTTTTT. It is translated as CASSQDTAPWELFF.

This clonotype was recorded a few times. This chain joins TRBV5-1 and TRBJ2-4, with D uncertain. CDR3 length: 15 amino acids. The germline V gene encodes CDR1 SGHRS and CDR2 YFSETQ. Trimming pared 3 bases from V and 2 bases from J, leaving 12 bases between. The CDR3 DNA reads as TGCGCCAGCAGCTCGACCTCCGGGTCCAAAAACATTCAGTACTTC. It specifies CASSSTSGSKNIQYF.

This clonotype was recorded once. The chain has TRBV20-1 and TRBJ2-3; D not resolved. The V end was cut by 7 bases, the J end by 1 base, with 27 bases between. CDR1 DFQATT and CDR2 SNEGSKA come from the germline V gene (reference sequence). The CDR3 has 18 residues. The CDR3 reads CSVSAHGVAPRRTDTQYF. CDR3 in DNA: TGCAGTGTTAGTGCTCATGGGGTCGCTCCACGGCGCACAGATACGCAGTATTTT.

This clonotype has a count of ten or more. The rearrangement links TRBV7-2 to TRBJ2-7; perhaps D is TRBD1 or TRBD2 (5 bases each). Germline V CDR1 and CDR2: SGHTA, FQGNSA. Trimming removed 1 base from V and 4 bases from J, with 14 bases in between. The CDR3 totals 15 residues. CDR3 loop: CASSLVDGGVYEQYF. The CDR3, as DNA: TGTGCCAGCAGCTTAGTCGATGGGGGTGTATACGAGCAGTACTTC.

CDR3 region: CASSLVSGTGDEQFF. The CDR3, as DNA: TGCGCCAGCAGCTTGGTAAGCGGGACAGGTGATGAGCAGTTCTTC. V and J are TRBV5-1 and TRBJ2-1; maybe TRBD1 (8 bases). The CDR3 covers 15 residues. The ends were cut back, 0 bases at V and 8 bases at J, with 15 bases in the middle. CDR1 is SGHRS, CDR2 YFSETQ, per germline. Looking up the rest from reference TRBV5-1 and TRBJ2-1 gives the full variable domain: KAGVTQTPRYLIKTRGQQVTLSCSPISGHRSVSWYQQTPGQGLQFLFEYFSETQRNKGNFPGRFSGRQFSNSRSEMNVSTLELGDSALYLCASSLVSGTGDEQFFGPGTRLTVL.

The chain combines TRBV18 with TRBJ2-1, with 13 bases lining up with TRBD2. This CDR3 has 16 residues. The germline V gene has CDR1 KGHSH and CDR2 LQKENI. Unmatched junction bases numbered 7, after V lost 6 bases and J lost 5 bases. The chain's CDR3 is CASSSRLAGGNNEQFF. The CDR3 DNA reads as TGTGCCAGCTCCAGTCGACTAGCGGGGGGAAACAATGAGCAGTTCTTC.

The sample holds many counts of this clonotype. The genes are TRBV7-6 and TRBJ2-1, with 9 nucleotides matching TRBD2. In germline, CDR1 is SGHVS, CDR2 FNYEAQ. J was trimmed by 2 bases and V by 2 bases; bases with no gene match: 4. The CDR3 spans 16 residues. Here the CDR3 reads CASSLQSGRPYNEQFF. Written as DNA, the CDR3 is TGTGCCAGCAGCTTACAAAGCGGGAGGCCCTACAATGAGCAGTTCTTC.

This clonotype was counted many times. The rearrangement uses TRBV18 and TRBJ2-7; TRBD2 matches 11 bases. The CDR3 sequence is 15 residues long. The J segment lost 3 bases and the V segment lost 4 bases, leaving 5 bases of the junction unmatched. Germline lookup yields CDR1 KGHSH and CDR2 LQKENI. In nucleotides, the CDR3 is TGTGCCAGCTCACTCACTAGCGGGAGCTTCTACGAGCAGTACTTC. As protein: CASSLTSGSFYEQYF.

This clonotype was counted only a few times. The V and J genes are TRBV5-5 and TRBJ2-3; D gene uncertain. The germline CDR1 and CDR2 sequences are SGHKS and YYEKEE (reference sequence). V gave up 8 bases and J gave up 6 bases, with 19 bases separating them. The CDR3 contains 14 residues. CDR3 coding DNA: TGTGCCAGTATACGCGGTGTCGCGGAGGATACGCAGTATTTT. The encoded protein is CASIRGVAEDTQYF.

This clonotype was seen ten or more times. The chain recombines TRBV7-9 with TRBJ1-4; the D is unclear. Germline V gene data show CDR1 as SEHNR and CDR2 as FQNEAQ (reference sequence). CDR3 length equals 17 residues. The ends were cut back, 1 base at V and 10 bases at J, with 22 bases in the middle. Here the CDR3 DNA reads TGTGCCAGCAGCTTAGACGGACCATTAACCGGTTTAGCAAAACTGTTTTTT. Protein sequence: CASSLDGPLTGLAKLFF.

Remarks on this clonotype: A clone one base away is much larger, so this may be a read error. It is likely a read error, because the conserved phenylalanine at the end of the CDR3 is missing. This rearrangement joins TRBV5-6 to TRBJ2-7; unclear D gene. There are 14 residues in the CDR3. V shed 2 bases and J shed 1 base, with 10 bases lying between them. The germline CDR1 and CDR2 sequences are SGHDT and YYEEEE. As DNA, the CDR3 is TGTGCCAGCAGCTTTGGGGTAATGTCCTACGAGCAGTACATC. Protein product: CASSFGVMSYEQYI.

This clonotype was detected only a few times. CDR3 protein: CASSRGQGALIYGYTF. The CDR3 DNA reads TGTGCCAGCAGTAGAGGACAGGGGGCGTTGATCTATGGCTACACCTTC. The V call is TRBV27, the J call TRBJ1-2, with 11 nucleotides matching TRBD1. J was trimmed by 4 bases and V by 5 bases; bases with no gene match: 9. This CDR3 is 16 amino acids long. Germline V lookup: CDR1 MNHEY, CDR2 SMNVEV (reference sequence).